The source of this T cell receptor (beta chain) is a study of T cell responses to AZD1222 COVID-19 vaccine. General study findings and limits: Recipients of AZD1222 seropositive at baseline numbered only 6 or 7. Elevations in Spike-specific TCR breadth and depth followed administration of two AZD1222 doses.

Using immunoSEQ multiplex PCR, the repertoire was profiled, and TCRdb retains in-frame clones only, with some absent. The sample contains some 98,000 clones, roughly 80% of which appear only once. Turning to this clone: Its antigen is currently unknown.

The study pooled second doses at about 4 or about 12 weeks. The source material was peripheral blood, sampled 28 days after the second AZD1222 dose. This clonotype was obtained from an adult who received the AZD1222 COVID-19 vaccine.

This CDR3 reads CASKQGVTDTQYF. CDR3 sequence (DNA): TGTGCCAGCAAACAGGGGGTCACAGATACGCAGTATTTT. The chain carries TRBV27 and TRBJ2-3, with 8 nucleotides matching TRBD1. Germline-derived CDR1 and CDR2 are MNHEY and SMNVEV (reference sequence). The CDR3 runs to 13 residues. With 7 bases clipped from V and 2 bases from J, the junction kept 2 bases outside the gene matches.